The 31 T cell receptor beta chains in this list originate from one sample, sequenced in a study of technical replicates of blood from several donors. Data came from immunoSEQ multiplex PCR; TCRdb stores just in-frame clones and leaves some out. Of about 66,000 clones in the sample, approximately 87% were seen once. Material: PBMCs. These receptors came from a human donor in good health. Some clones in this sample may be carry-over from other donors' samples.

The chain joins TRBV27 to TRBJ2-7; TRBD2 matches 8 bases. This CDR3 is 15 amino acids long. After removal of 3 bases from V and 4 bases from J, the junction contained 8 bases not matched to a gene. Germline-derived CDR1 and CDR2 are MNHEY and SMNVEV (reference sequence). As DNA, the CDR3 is TGTGCCAGCAGTTTTTCCAGCGGGGGCAATTACGAGCAGTACTTC. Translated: CASSFSSGGNYEQYF.

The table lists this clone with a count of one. CDR3 in amino acids: CASSSPRTGEIYEQYF. The CDR3, as DNA: TGTGCCAGCAGTTCTCCCCGGACAGGGGAGATCTACGAGCAGTACTTC. The chain links TRBV6-5 to TRBJ2-7, with 9 nucleotides matching TRBD1. From germline, CDR1 is MNHEY and CDR2 SVGAGI. This CDR3 contains 16 residues. Trimming took 4 bases from V and 3 from J; bases not matched to a gene: 10.

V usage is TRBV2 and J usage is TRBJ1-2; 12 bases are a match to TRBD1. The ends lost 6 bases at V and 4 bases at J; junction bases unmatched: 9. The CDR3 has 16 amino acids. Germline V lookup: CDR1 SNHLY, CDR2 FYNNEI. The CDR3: CASRSGTGGAGYGYTF. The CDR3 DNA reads TGTGCCAGCAGATCCGGGACAGGGGGCGCAGGCTATGGCTACACCTTC.

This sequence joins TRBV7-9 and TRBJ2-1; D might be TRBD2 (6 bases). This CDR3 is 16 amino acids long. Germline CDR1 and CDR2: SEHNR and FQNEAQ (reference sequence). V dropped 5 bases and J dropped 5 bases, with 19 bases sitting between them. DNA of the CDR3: TGTGCCAGCAGCGTTCAGCGGGCAATGGACAACAATGAGCAGTTCTTC. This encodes CASSVQRAMDNNEQFF.

The CDR3, as DNA: TGTGCCAGCAGCCCTCCGGGACAGATGAACACCGGGGAGCTGTTTTTT. Translated, it gives CASSPPGQMNTGELFF. V usage is TRBV14 and J usage is TRBJ2-2, with 7 bases matching TRBD1. The V gene end was trimmed by 4 bases and the J gene end by 1 base; junction bases not matched to a gene: 6. The CDR3 runs to 16 residues. Germline V gene lookup returns CDR1 SGHDN and CDR2 FVKESK.

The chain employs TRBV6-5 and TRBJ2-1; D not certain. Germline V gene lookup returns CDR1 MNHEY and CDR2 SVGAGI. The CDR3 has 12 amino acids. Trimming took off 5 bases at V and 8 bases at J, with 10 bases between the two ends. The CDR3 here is CASSQAYHEQFF. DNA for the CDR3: TGTGCCAGCAGTCAAGCCTATCATGAGCAGTTCTTC.

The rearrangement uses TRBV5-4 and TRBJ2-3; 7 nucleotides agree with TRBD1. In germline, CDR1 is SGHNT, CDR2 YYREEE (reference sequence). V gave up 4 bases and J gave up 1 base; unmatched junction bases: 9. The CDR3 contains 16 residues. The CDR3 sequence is CASSITGVRGTDTQYF. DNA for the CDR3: TGTGCCAGCAGCATTACAGGGGTTAGGGGCACAGATACGCAGTATTTT.

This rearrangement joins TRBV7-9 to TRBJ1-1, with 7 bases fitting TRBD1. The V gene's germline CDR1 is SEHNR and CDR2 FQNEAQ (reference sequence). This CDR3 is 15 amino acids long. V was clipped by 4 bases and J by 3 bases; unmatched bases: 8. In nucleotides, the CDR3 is TGTGCCAGCAGCTCGTTCAGGGGGTTAGACACTGAAGCTTTCTTT. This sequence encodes CASSSFRGLDTEAFF.

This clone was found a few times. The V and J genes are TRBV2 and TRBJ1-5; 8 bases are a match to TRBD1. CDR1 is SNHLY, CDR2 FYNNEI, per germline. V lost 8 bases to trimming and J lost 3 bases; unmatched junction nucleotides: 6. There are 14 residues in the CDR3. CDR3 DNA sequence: TGTGCCAGCGGGCAGGGGGCGGCCAATCAGCCCCAGCATTTT. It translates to CASGQGAANQPQHF.

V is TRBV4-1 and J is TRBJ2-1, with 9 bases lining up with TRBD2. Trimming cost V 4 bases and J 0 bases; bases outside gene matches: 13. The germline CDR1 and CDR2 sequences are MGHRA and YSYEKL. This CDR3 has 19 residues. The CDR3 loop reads CASSPQPGSGGNSYNEQFF. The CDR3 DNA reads TGCGCCAGCAGCCCACAACCGGGTAGCGGGGGAAACTCCTACAATGAGCAGTTCTTC.

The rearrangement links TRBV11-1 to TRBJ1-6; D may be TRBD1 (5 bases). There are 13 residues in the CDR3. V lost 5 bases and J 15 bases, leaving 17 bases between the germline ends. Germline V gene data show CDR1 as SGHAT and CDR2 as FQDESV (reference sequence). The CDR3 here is CASSRDLIEVLHF. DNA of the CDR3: TGTGCCAGCAGCCGGGACTTAATTGAGGTCCTCCACTTT.

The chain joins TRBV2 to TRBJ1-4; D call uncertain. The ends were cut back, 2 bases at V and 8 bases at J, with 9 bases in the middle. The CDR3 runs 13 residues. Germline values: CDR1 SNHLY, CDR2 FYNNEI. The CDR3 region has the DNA TGTGCCAGCAGTGAACATCGGGAGGAAAAACTGTTTTTT. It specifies CASSEHREEKLFF.

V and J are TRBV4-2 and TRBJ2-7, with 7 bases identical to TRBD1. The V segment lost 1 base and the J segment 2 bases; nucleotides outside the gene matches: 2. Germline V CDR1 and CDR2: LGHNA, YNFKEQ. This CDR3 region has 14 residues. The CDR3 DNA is TGTGCCAGCAGCCAAGGACAGGGAACCTACGAGCAGTACTTC. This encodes CASSQGQGTYEQYF.

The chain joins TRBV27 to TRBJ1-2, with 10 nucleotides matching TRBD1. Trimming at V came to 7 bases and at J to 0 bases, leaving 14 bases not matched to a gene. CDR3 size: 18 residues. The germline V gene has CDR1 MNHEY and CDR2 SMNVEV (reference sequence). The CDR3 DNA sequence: TGTGCCAGCACCACACGATTGACAGGGGGCGATGCTAACTATGGCTACACCTTC. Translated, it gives CASTTRLTGGDANYGYTF.

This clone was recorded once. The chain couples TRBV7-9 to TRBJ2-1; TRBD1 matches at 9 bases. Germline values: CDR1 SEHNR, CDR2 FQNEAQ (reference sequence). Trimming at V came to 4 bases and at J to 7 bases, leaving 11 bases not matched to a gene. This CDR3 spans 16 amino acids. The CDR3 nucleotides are TGTGCCAGCAGCTCGAGACCACAGGGGGCGCAAAATGAGCAGTTCTTC. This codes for CASSSRPQGAQNEQFF.

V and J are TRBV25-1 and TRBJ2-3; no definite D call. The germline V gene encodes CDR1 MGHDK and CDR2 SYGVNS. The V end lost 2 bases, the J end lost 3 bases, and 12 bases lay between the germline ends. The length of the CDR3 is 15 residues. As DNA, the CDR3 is TGTGCCAGCAGTGAAGAAGCGCGGAAAACAGATACGCAGTATTTT. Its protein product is CASSEEARKTDTQYF.

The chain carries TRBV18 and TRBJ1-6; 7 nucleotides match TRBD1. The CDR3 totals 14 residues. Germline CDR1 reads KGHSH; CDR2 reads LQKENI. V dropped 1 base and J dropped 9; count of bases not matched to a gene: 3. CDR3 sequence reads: CASSPQGAGSPLHF. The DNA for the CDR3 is TGTGCCAGCTCACCACAGGGGGCGGGTTCACCCCTCCACTTT.

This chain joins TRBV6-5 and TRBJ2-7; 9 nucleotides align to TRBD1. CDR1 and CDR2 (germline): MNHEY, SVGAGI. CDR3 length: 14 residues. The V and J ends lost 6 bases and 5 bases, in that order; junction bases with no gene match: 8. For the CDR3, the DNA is TGTGCCAGCAGCCCGGGACAGGGATTCCACGAGCAGTACTTC. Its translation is CASSPGQGFHEQYF.

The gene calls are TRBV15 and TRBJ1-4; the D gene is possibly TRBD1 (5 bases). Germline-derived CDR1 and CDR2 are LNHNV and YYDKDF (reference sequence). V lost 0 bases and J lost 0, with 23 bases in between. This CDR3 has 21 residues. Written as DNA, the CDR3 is TGTGCCACCAGCAGAGATATCGACAGATTAATCCTTACCGCAACTAATGAAAAACTGTTTTTT. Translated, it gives CATSRDIDRLILTATNEKLFF.

CDR3 residues: CASRPPSASEQFF. The CDR3 nucleotides are TGTGCCAGCAGACCTCCTAGCGCCAGTGAGCAGTTCTTC. The genes are TRBV4-2 and TRBJ2-1; possible D gene TRBD2, 6 bases. Germline values: CDR1 LGHNA, CDR2 YNFKEQ. Between the trimmed V and J ends, which lost 6 bases and 9 bases, there was a span of 15 bases. This CDR3 is 13 amino acids long.

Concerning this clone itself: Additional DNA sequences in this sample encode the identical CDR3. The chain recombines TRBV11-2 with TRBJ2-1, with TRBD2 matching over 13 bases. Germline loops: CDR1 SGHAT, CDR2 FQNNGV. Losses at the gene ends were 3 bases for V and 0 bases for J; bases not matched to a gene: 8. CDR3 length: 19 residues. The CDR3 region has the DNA TGTGCCAGCAGCTTCAAGGGACTAGCGGGGTTGAGCTCCTACAATGAGCAGTTCTTC. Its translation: CASSFKGLAGLSSYNEQFF. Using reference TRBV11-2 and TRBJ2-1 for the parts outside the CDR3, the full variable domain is EAGVAQSPRYKIIEKRQSVAFWCNPISGHATLYWYQQILGQGPKLLIQFQNNGVVDDSQLPKDRFSAERLKGVDSTLKIQPAKLEDSAVYLCASSFKGLAGLSSYNEQFFGPGTRLTVL.

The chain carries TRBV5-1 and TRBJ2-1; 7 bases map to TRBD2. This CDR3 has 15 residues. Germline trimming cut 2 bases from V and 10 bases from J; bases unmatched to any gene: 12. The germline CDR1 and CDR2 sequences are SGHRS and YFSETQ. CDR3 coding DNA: TGCGCCAGCAGCTTTTCCGGGGAGGGGTTTTGGGAGCAGTTCTTC. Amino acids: CASSFSGEGFWEQFF.

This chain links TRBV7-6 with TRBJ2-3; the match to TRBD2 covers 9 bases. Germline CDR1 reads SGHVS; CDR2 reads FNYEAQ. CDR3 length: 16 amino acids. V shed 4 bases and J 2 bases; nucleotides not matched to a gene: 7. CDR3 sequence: CASSSKRGALTDTQYF. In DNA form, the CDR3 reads TGTGCCAGCAGCTCCAAGCGGGGGGCACTCACAGATACGCAGTATTTT.

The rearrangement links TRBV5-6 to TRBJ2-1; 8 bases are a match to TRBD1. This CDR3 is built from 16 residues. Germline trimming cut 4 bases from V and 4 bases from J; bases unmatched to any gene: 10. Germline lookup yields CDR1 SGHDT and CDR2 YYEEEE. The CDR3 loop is CASSINTGGGYNEQFF. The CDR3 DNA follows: TGTGCCAGCAGCATCAATACAGGGGGTGGGTACAATGAGCAGTTCTTC.

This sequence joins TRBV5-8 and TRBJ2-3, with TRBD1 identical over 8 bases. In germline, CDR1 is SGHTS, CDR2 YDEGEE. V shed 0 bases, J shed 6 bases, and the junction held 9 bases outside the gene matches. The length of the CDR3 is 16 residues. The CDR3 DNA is TGTGCCAGCAGCTTGGCCACCGGACAGGGCTCCGATACGCAGTATTTT. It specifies CASSLATGQGSDTQYF.

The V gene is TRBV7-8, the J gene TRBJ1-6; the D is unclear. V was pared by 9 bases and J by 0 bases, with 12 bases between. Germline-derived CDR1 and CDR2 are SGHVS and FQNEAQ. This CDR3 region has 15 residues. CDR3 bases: TGTGCCAGTCAAGAGATCGGCTCCTATAATTCACCCCTCCACTTT. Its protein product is CASQEIGSYNSPLHF.

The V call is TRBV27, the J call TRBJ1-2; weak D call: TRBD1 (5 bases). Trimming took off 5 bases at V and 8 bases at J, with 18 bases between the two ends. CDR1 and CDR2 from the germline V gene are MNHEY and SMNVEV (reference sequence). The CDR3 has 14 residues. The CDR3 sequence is CASSGHGQAGGYTF. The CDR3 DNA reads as TGTGCCAGCAGTGGGCACGGACAAGCAGGAGGCTACACCTTC.

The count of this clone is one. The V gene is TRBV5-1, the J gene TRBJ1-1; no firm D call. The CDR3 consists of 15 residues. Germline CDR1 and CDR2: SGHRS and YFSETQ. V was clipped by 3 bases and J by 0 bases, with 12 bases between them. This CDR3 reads CASSSEQLLNTEAFF. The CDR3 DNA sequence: TGCGCCAGCAGCTCCGAACAGCTCCTGAACACTGAAGCTTTCTTT.

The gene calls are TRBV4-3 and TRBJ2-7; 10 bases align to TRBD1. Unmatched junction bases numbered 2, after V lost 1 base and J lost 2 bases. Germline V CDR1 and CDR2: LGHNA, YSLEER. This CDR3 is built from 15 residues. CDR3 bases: TGCGCCAGCAGCCAAGGACAGGGGGCTGCCTACGAGCAGTACTTC. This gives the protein CASSQGQGAAYEQYF.

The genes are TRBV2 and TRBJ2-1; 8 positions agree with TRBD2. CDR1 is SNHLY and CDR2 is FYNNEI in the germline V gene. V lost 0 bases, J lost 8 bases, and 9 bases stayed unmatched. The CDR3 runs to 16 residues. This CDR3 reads CASSEAGGGTIDEQFF. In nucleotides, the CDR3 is TGTGCCAGCAGTGAAGCGGGCGGGGGGACCATTGATGAGCAGTTCTTC.

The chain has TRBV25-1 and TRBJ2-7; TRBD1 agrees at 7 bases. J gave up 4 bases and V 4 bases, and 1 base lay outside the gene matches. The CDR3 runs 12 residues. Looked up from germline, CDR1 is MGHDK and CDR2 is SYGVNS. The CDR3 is CASSVQGYEQYF. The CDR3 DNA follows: TGTGCCAGCAGTGTACAGGGGTACGAGCAGTACTTC.